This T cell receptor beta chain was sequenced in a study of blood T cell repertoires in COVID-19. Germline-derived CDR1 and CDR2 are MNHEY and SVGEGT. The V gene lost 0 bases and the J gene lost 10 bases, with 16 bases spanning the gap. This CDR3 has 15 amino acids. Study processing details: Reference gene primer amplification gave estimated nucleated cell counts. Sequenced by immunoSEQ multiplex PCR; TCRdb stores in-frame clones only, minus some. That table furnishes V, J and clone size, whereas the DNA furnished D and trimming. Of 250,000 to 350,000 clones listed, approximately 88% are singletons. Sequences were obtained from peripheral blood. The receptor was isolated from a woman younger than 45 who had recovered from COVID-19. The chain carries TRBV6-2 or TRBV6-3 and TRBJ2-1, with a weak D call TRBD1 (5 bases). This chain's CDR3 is CASSYSIWQGNEQFF. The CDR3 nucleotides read TGTGCCAGCAGTTACTCGATTTGGCAGGGAAACGAGCAGTTCTTC.